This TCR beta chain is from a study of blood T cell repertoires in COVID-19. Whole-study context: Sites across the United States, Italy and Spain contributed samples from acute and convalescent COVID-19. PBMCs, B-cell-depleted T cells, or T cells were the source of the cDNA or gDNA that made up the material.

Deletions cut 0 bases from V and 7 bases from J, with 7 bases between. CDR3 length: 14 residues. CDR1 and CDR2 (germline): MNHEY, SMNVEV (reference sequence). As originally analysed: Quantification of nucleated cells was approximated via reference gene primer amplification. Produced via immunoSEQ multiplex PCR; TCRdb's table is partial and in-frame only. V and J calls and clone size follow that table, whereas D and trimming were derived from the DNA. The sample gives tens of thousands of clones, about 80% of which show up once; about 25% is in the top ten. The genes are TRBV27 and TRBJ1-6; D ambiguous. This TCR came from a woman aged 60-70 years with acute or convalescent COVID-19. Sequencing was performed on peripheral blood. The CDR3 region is CASSLSLANSPLHF. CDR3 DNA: TGTGCCAGCAGTTTATCCCTCGCGAATTCACCCCTCCACTTT.